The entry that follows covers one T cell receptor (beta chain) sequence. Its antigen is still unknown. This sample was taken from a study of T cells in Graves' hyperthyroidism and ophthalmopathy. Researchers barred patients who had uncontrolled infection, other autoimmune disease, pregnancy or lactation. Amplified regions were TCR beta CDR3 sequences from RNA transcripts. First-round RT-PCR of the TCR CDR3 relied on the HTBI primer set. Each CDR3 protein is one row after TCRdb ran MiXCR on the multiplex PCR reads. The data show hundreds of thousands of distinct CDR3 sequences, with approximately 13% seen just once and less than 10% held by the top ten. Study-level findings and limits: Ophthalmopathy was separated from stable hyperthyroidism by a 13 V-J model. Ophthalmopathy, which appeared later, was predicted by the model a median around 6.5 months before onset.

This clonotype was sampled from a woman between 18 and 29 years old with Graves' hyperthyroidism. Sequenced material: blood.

The DNA of the CDR3 is TGTGCCAGCAGCCCTAGCCTCGGACAGGGGGACGAAAAACTGTTTTTT. This codes for CASSPSLGQGDEKLFF. The rearrangement joins TRBV7-2 to TRBJ1-4; 10 bases match TRBD1. The V gene end was trimmed by 5 bases and the J gene end by 8 bases; junction bases not matched to a gene: 11. This CDR3 has 16 residues. CDR1 and CDR2 from the germline V gene are SGHTA and FQGNSA.